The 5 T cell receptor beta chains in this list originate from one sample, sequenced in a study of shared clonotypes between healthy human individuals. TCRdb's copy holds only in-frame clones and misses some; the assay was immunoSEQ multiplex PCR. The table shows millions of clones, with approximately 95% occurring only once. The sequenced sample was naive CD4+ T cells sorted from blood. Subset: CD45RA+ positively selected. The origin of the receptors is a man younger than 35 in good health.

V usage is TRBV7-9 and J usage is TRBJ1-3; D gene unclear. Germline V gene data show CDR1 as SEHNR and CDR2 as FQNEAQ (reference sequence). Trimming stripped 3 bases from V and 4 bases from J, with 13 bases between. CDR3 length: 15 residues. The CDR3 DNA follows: TGTGCCAGCAGCTTTTCGGTCCCCGGCGGAAACACCATATATTTT. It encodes CASSFSVPGGNTIYF.

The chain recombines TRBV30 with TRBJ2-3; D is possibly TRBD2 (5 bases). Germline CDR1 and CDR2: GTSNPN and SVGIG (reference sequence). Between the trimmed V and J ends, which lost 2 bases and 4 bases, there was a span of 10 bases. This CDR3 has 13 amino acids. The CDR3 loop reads CAWSIGRADTQYF. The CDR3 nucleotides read TGTGCCTGGAGTATAGGGCGGGCAGATACGCAGTATTTT.

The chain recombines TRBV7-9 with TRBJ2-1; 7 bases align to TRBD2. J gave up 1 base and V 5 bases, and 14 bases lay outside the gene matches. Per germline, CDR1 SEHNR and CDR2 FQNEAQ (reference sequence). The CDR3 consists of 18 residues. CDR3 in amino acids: CASSPVTGGAGSYNEQFF. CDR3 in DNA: TGTGCCAGCAGCCCGGTCACTGGGGGAGCGGGGTCCTACAATGAGCAGTTCTTC.

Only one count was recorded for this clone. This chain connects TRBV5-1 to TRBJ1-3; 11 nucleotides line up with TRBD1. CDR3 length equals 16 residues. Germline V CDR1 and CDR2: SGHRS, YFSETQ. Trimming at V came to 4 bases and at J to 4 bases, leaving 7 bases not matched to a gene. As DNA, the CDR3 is TGCGCCAGCAGCGTCGGACAGGGGGCGCGCGGAAACACCATATATTTT. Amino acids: CASSVGQGARGNTIYF.

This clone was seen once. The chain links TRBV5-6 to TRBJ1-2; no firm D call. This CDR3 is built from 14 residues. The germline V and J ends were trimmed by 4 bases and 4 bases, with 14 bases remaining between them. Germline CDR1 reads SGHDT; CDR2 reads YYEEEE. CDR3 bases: TGTGCCAGCAGCGCCGAGTCCTTGGGCTATGGCTACACCTTC. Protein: CASSAESLGYGYTF.